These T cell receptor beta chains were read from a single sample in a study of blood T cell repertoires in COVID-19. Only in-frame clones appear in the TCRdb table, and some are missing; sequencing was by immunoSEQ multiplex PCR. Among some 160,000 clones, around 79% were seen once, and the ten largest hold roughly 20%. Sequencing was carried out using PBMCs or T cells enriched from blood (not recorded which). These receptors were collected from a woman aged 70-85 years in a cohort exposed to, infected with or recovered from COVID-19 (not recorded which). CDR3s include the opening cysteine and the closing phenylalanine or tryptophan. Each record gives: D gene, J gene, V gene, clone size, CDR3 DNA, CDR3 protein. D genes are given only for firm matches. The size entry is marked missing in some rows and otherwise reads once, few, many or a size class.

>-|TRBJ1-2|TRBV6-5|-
TGTGCCAGCAGTTACTCTGCAGGATCTAACTATGGCTACACCTTC
CASSYSAGSNYGYTF
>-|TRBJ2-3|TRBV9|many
TGTGCCAGCAGCGTAGCGGCAGATACGCAGTATTTT
CASSVAADTQYF
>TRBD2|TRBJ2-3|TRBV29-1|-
TGCAGCGTTGTAGGGAGGGCCCGAACGCAGTATTTT
CSVVGRARTQYF
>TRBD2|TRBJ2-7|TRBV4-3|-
TGCGCCAGCAGCCAAGCGAGCGGGAGCTCCTACGAGCAGTACTTC
CASSQASGSSYEQYF
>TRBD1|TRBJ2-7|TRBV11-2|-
TGTGCCAGCAGCTTGACGACAGGGGGCTTCTACGAGCAGTACTTC
CASSLTTGGFYEQYF
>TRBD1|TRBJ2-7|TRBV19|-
TGTGCCAGTAGTGCCAAGGACAGGGGGAGAGGGGACGAGCAGTACTTC
CASSAKDRGRGDEQYF
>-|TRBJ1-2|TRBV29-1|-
TGCAGCGTTGAAGTTGACAGATACGCTAACTATGGCTACACCTTC
CSVEVDRYANYGYTF
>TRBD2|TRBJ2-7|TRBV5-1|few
TGCGCCAGCAGCGAAGGGACTAGCGCGGCCTACGAGCAGTACTTC
CASSEGTSAAYEQYF
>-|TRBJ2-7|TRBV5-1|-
TGCGCCAGCAGCTTAGCAGGGTCCCACGAGCAGTACTTC
CASSLAGSHEQYF
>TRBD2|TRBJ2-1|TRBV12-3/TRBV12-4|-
TGTGCCAGCAGTCCCTCTAGCGGGAGGAAGTTCTTC
CASSPSSGRKFF
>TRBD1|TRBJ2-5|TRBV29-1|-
TGCAGCGTTGAGACAGGGATGGAAGAGACCCAGTACTTC
CSVETGMEETQYF
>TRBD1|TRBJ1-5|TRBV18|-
TGTGCCAGCTCATCTCGACAGGGAGGTTTGGGCAATCAGCCCCAGCATTTT
CASSSRQGGLGNQPQHF
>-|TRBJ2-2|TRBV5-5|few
TGTGCCAGCAGCTTTACGGCGGGCGCGAACACCGGGGAGCTGTTTTTT
CASSFTAGANTGELFF
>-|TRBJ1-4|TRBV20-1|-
TGCAGTGCTAGTACTCTCGGTGAAAAACTGTTTTTT
CSASTLGEKLFF
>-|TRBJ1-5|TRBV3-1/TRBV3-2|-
TGTGCCAGCACCATCGGACTGGCGGGTCAGCCCCAGCATTTT
CASTIGLAGQPQHF
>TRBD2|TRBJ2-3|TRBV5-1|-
TGCGCCAGCAGCTTGGCGGGTAGCGGGATGACAGATACGCAGTATTTT
CASSLAGSGMTDTQYF
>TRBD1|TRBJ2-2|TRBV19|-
TGTGCCAGCAGGACAGGGTACGGCACCGGGGAGCTGTTTTTT
CASRTGYGTGELFF
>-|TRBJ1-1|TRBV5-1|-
TGCGCCAGCAGCCTCGGACGGCGGGACACTGAAGCTTTCTTT
CASSLGRRDTEAFF
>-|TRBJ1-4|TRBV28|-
TGTGCCAGCAGCGGGAGGGATTTTACTAATGAAAAACTGTTTTTT
CASSGRDFTNEKLFF
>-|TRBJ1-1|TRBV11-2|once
TGTGCCAGCAGCTACGTTCAGGGGATGACTGAAGCTTTCTTT
CASSYVQGMTEAFF
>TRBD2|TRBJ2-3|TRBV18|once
TGTGCCAGCTCACCAAATCTAGCGGGAGGGCCAGGGGATACGCAGTATTTT
CASSPNLAGGPGDTQYF
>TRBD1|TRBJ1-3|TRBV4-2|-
TGTGCCAGCAGCCAAGAATACCTGGACAGGGTTGGAAACACCATATATTTT
CASSQEYLDRVGNTIYF
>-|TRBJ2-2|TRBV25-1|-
TGTGCCAGCAGTGAATTTACGGGAGAGTTTACCGGGGAGCTGTTTTTT
CASSEFTGEFTGELFF
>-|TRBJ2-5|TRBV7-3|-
TGTGCCAGCAGCATCAGGGTCCCAGAGACCCAGTACTTC
CASSIRVPETQYF
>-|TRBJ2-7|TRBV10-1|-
TGCGCCAGCAGGGACAGATCTCGCGAGCAGTACTTC
CASRDRSREQYF
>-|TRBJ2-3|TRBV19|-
TGTGCCAGTAGTTTAACCCGGGACATGAGCACAGATACGCAGTATTTT
CASSLTRDMSTDTQYF
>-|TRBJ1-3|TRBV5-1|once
TGCGCCAGCAGCCCATCCTACGGGAACACCATATATTTT
CASSPSYGNTIYF
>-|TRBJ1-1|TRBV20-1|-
TGCAGTGCTAGTAATCGGCTTGGCGGTTACACTGAAGCTTTCTTT
CSASNRLGGYTEAFF
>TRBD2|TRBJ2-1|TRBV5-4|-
TGTGCCAGCAGCTTGGGCCTAGCGGGAGGTCTCTACAATGAGCAGTTCTTC
CASSLGLAGGLYNEQFF
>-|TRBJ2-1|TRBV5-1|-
TGCGCCAGCAGCTTGCGTGGGGTTGGGGCCTCCTACAATGAGCAGTTCTTC
CASSLRGVGASYNEQFF